The clone carrying this T cell receptor beta chain was detected only a few times. What it binds is unknown. Library preparation followed earlier protocols using designated TCR primers. TCRdb reanalysed the PCR reads using MiXCR and keeps one entry per CDR3 protein. The table shows hundreds of thousands of distinct CDR3 sequences, with approximately 24% occurring only once. The data were taken from a study of molecular identifiers for immune sequencing clone quantification. Sorting defined naive CD8 T cells as CD8+CD4-CCR7+CD45RA+. V trimming: 5 bases; J trimming: 9 bases; junction bases outside the gene matches: 22. The germline CDR1 and CDR2 sequences are DFQATT and SNEGSKA (reference sequence). This CDR3 comprises 17 residues. Regarding the study as a whole: One cell's worth of spiked Jurkat TCR RNA was reportedly detectable among about a million naive cells.

The source material was naive CD8+ T cells from blood, with Jurkat cell RNA spiked in. Sample subset: FACS-sorted CD8+CD4-CCR7+CD45RA+ naive T cells. This sequence was found in a human donor in good health. Some libraries in this study had Jurkat cell RNA spiked in. The J gene is TRBJ2-3, the V gene TRBV20-1; 8 bases align to TRBD2. CDR3 in DNA: TGCAGTGCTCCCCCCGAAACGAGAGTAGCGGGGTTCAAGACGCAGTATTTT. Protein: CSAPPETRVAGFKTQYF.